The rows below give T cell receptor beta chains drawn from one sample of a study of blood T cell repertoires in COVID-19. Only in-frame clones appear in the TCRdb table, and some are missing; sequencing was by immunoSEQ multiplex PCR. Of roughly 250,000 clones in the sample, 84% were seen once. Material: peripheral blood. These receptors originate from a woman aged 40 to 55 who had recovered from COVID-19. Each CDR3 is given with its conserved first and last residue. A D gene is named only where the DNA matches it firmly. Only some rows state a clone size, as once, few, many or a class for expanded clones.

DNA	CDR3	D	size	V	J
TGTGCCAGCAGAGACAGGGGCAATCAGCCCCAGCATTTT	CASRDRGNQPQHF	TRBD1	-	TRBV6-6	TRBJ1-5
TGCGCCAGCAGCTACGGACAGCCGTACGAGCAGTACTTC	CASSYGQPYEQYF	-	-	TRBV5-1	TRBJ2-7
TGCGCCAGCAGCCAAGTGGGACTCCAGACCCACTATGGCTACACCTTC	CASSQVGLQTHYGYTF	-	few	TRBV4-1	TRBJ1-2
TGTGCCAGCTCACCAAGGGACACCTATGGCTACACCTTC	CASSPRDTYGYTF	-	-	TRBV18	TRBJ1-2
TGTGCCAGCAGCCCCGACAATGGGGCCAACGTCCTGACTTTC	CASSPDNGANVLTF	-	-	TRBV7-3	TRBJ2-6
TGTGCCAGCAGTGAACGGACAGGGTTGACCGGGGAGCTGTTTTTT	CASSERTGLTGELFF	TRBD1	-	TRBV6-1	TRBJ2-2
TGTGCCAGCAGTTACTCGGTGACGGGGGGTGGCTACACCTTC	CASSYSVTGGGYTF	-	-	TRBV6-5	TRBJ1-2
TGCGCCAGCAGCCAAGACGCAGGCGATTCACCCCTCCACTTT	CASSQDAGDSPLHF	-	-	TRBV4-1	TRBJ1-6
TGTGCCAGCAGCTTAGACAGGTTTCACCTCCACTTT	CASSLDRFHLHF	-	-	TRBV7-2	TRBJ1-6
TGTGCCAGCAGCCCGGTGCTACCGACCGGGGAGCTGTTTTTT	CASSPVLPTGELFF	-	-	TRBV7-9	TRBJ2-2
TGTGCCAGCAGGGGGCTAGACAATGAGCAGTTCTTC	CASRGLDNEQFF	-	-	TRBV7-9	TRBJ2-1
TGCGCCAGCAGCTTTGGGCTAGCCTTGGAAGAGACCCAGTACTTC	CASSFGLALEETQYF	-	-	TRBV5-1	TRBJ2-5
TGTGCCAGCAGTGAAGCGGGCACCGGGGGCGAGCAGTACTTC	CASSEAGTGGEQYF	-	-	TRBV6-1	TRBJ2-7
TGTGCCAGCAGCTACCCACTAGCGGGGGGTTACAATGAGCAGTTCTTC	CASSYPLAGGYNEQFF	TRBD2	-	TRBV5-4	TRBJ2-1
TGTGCCAGCAGCCAAGATCCAGGGGGCGGTTTCCTAAACACCGGGGAGCTGTTTTTT	CASSQDPGGGFLNTGELFF	TRBD1	-	TRBV3-1/TRBV3-2	TRBJ2-2
TGCAGCCCCCCCTCAGGGGCTATTATCGGGGAGCTGTTTTTT	CSPPSGAIIGELFF	-	-	TRBV29-1	TRBJ2-2
TGTGCCAGCAGCAGTTCCGGAGGAGATACGCAGTATTTT	CASSSSGGDTQYF	-	-	TRBV7-9	TRBJ2-3
TGTGCCAGCAGCTTGGACAGGGGGCGATCCGGGGAGCTGTTTTTT	CASSLDRGRSGELFF	TRBD1	-	TRBV5-4	TRBJ2-2